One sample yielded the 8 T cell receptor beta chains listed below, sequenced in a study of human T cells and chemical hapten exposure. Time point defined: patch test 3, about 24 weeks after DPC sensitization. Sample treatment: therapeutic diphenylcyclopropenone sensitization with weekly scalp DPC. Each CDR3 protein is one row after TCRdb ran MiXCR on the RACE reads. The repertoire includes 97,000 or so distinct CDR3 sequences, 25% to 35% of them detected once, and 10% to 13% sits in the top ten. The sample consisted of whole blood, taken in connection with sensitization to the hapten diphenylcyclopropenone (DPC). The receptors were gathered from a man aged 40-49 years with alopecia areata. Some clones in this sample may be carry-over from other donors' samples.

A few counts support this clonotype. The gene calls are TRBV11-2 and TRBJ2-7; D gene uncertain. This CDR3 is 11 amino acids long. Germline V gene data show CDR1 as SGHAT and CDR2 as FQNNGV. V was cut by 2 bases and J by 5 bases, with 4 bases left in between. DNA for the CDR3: TGTGCCAGCAGCTTAAGGCACGAGCAGTACTTC. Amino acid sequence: CASSLRHEQYF.

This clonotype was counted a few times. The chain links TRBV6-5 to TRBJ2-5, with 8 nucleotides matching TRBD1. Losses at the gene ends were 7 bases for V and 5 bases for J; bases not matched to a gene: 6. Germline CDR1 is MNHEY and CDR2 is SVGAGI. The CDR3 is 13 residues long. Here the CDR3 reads CASTRTGLETQYF. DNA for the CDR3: TGTGCCAGCACTCGGACAGGGTTGGAGACCCAGTACTTC.

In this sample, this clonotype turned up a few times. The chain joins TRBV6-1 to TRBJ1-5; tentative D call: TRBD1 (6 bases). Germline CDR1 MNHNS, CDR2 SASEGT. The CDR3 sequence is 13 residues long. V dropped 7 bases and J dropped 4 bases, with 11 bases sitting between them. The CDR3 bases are TGTGCCAGCACCCGGACAGTGAATCAGCCCCAGCATTTT. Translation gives CASTRTVNQPQHF.

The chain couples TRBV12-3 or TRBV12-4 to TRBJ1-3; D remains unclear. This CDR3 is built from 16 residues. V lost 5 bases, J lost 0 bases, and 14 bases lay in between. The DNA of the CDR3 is TGTGCCAGCAGTGCTCAAAGGGTATACTCTGGAAACACCATATATTTT. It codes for CASSAQRVYSGNTIYF.

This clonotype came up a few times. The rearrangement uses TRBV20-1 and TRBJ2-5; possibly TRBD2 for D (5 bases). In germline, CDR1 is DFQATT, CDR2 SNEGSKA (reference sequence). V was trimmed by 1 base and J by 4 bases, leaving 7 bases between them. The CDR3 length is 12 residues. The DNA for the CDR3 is TGCAGTGCTAGAGGGGCGGGAGAGACCCAGTACTTC. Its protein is CSARGAGETQYF.

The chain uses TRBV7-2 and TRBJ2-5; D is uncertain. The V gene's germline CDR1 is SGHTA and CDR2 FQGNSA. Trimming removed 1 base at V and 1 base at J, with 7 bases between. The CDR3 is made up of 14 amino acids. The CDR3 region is CASSLGSRQETQYF. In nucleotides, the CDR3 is TGTGCCAGCAGCTTAGGGAGCCGCCAAGAGACCCAGTACTTC.

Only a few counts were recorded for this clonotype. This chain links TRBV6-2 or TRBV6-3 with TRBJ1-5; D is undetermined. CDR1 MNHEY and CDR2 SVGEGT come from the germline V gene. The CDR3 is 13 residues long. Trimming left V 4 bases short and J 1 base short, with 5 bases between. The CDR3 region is CASSWASNQPQHF. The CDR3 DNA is TGTGCCAGCAGTTGGGCAAGCAATCAGCCCCAGCATTTT.

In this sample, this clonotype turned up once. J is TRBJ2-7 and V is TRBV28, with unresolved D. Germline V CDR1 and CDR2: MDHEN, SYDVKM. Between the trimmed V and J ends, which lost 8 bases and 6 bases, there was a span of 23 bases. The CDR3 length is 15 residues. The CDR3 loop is CASLTPDPLFTEQYF. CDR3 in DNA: TGTGCCAGCCTCACCCCCGACCCATTGTTCACCGAGCAGTACTTC.